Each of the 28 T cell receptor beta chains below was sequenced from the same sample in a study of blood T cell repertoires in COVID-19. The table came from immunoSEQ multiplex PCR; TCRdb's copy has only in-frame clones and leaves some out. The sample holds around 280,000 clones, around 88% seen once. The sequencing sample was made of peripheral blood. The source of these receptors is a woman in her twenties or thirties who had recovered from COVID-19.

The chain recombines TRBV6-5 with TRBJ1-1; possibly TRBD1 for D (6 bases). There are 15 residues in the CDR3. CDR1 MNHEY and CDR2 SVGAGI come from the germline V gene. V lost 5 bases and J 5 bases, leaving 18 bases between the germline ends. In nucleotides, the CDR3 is TGTGCCAGCAGTCCACCCGGGGGGGCACAGACTGAAGCTTTCTTT. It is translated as CASSPPGGAQTEAFF.

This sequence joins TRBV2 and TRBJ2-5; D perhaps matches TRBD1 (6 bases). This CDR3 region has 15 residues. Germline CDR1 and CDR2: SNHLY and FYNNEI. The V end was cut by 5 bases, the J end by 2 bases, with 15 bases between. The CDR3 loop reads CASSTRDKPQETQYF. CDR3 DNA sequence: TGTGCCAGCAGTACCCGGGACAAGCCTCAAGAGACCCAGTACTTC.

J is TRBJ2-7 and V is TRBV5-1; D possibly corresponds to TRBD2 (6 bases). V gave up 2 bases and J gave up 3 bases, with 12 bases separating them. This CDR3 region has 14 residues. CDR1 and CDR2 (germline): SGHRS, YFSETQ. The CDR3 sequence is CASSFGRGFYEQYF. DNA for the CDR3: TGCGCCAGCAGCTTCGGGCGGGGATTCTACGAGCAGTACTTC.

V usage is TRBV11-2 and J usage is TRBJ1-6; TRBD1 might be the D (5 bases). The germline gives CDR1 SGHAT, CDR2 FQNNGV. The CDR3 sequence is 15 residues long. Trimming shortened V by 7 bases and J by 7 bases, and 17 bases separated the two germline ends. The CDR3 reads CASTLQGGLNSPLHF. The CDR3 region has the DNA TGTGCCAGCACCCTGCAGGGTGGTTTGAATTCACCCCTCCACTTT.

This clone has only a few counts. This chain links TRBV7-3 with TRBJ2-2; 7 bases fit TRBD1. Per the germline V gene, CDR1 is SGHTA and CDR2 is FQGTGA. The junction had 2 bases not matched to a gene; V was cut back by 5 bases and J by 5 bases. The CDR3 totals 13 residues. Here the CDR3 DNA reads TGTGCCAGCAGCCCAGGGGGAACCGGGGAGCTGTTTTTT. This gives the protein CASSPGGTGELFF. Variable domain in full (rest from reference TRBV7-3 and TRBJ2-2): GAGVSQTPSNKVTEKGKYVELRCDPISGHTALYWYRQSLGQGPEFLIYFQGTGAADDSGLPNDRFFAVRPEGSVSTLKIQRTERGDSAVYLCASSPGGTGELFFGEGSRLTVL.

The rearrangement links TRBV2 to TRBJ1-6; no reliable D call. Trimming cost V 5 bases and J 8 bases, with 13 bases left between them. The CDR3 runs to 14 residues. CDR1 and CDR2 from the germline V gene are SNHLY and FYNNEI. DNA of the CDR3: TGTGCCAGCAGTCGGACCGCCGGGGATTCACCCCTCCACTTT. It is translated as CASSRTAGDSPLHF.

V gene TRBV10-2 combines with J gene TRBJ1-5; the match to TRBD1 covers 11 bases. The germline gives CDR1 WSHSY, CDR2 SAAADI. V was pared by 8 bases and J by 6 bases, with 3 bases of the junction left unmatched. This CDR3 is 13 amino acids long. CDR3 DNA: TGCGCCAGCGGGGACAGGGGGGGTCAGCCCCAGCATTTT. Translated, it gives CASGDRGGQPQHF.

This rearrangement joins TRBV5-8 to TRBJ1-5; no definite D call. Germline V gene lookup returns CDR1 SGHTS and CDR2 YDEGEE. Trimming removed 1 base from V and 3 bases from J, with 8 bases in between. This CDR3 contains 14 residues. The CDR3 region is CASSLRLHNQPQHF. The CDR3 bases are TGTGCCAGCAGCTTGAGACTCCACAATCAGCCCCAGCATTTT.

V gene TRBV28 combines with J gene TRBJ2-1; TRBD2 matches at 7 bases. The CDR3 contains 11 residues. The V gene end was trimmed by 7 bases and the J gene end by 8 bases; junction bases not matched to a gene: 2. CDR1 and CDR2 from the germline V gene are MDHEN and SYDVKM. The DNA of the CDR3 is TGTGCCAGCATCGCGGGAGATGAGCAGTTCTTC. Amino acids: CASIAGDEQFF.

DNA for the CDR3: TGTGCTAGTGGCATCGGGGAGACCCAGTACTTC. Amino acid sequence: CASGIGETQYF. This chain links TRBV12-5 with TRBJ2-5; D unresolved. Trimming shortened V by 6 bases and J by 5 bases, and 7 bases separated the two germline ends. This CDR3 is 11 amino acids long. Germline V gene lookup returns CDR1 LGHNT and CDR2 FRNRAP.

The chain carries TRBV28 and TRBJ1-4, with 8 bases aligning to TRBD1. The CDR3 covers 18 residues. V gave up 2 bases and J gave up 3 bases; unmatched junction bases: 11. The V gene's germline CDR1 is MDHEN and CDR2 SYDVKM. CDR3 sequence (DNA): TGTGCCAGCAGTTTACGCAGGGGGCTAGGATTAGCTAATGAAAAACTGTTTTTT. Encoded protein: CASSLRRGLGLANEKLFF.

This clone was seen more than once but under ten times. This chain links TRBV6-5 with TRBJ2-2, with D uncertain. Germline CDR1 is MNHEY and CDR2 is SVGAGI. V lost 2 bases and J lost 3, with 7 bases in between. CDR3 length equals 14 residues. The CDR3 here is CASSYRRDTGELFF. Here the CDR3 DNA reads TGTGCCAGCAGTTACCGCCGCGACACCGGGGAGCTGTTTTTT.

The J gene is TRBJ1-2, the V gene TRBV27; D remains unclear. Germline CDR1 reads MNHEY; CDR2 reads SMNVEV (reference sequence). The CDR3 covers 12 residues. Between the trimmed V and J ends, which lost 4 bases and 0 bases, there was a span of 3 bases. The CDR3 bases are TGTGCCAGCAGTTCTACTAACTATGGCTACACCTTC. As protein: CASSSTNYGYTF.

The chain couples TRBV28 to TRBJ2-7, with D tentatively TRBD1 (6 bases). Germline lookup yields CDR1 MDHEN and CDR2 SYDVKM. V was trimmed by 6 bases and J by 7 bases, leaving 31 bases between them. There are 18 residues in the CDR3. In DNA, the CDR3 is TGTGCCAGCAGGTACAGGGTCGGGTCCCTCGTTCGGGCCCCGGAGCAGTACTTC. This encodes CASRYRVGSLVRAPEQYF.

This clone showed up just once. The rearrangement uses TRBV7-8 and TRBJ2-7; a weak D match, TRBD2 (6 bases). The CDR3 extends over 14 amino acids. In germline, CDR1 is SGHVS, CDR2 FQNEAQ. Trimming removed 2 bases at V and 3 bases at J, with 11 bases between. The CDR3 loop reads CASSLSGRIYEQYF. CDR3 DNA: TGTGCCAGCAGCTTAAGTGGGAGGATCTACGAGCAGTACTTC.

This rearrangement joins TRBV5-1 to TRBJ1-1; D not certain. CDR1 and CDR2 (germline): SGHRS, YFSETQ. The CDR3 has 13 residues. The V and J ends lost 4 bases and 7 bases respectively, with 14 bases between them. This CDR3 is CASSVGAEGEAFF. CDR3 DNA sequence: TGCGCCAGCAGCGTGGGCGCGGAGGGTGAAGCTTTCTTT. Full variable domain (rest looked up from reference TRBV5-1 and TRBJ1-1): KAGVTQTPRYLIKTRGQQVTLSCSPISGHRSVSWYQQTPGQGLQFLFEYFSETQRNKGNFPGRFSGRQFSNSRSEMNVSTLELGDSALYLCASSVGAEGEAFFGQGTRLTVV.

The CDR3 reads CASSFQNNYGYTF. The CDR3 DNA is TGTGCCAGCAGCTTCCAGAATAACTATGGCTACACCTTC. The chain is built from TRBV7-2 and TRBJ1-2; D is undetermined. The V and J ends lost 3 bases and 1 base respectively, with 6 bases between them. Germline V gives CDR1 SGHTA, CDR2 FQGNSA. The length of the CDR3 is 13 residues.

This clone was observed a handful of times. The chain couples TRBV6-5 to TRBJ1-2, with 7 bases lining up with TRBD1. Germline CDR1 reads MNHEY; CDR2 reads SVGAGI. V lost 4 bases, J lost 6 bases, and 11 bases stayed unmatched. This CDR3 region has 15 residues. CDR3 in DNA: TGTGCCAGCAGTTCGGTTTTGGGACAGTACCATGGCTACACCTTC. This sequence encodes CASSSVLGQYHGYTF.

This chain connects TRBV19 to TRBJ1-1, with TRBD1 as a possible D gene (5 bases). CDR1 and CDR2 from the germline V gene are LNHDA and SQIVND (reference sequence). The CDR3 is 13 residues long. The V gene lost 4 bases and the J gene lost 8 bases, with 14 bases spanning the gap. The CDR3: CASSTGRQWEAFF. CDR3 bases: TGTGCCAGTAGTACGGGTCGACAGTGGGAAGCTTTCTTT.

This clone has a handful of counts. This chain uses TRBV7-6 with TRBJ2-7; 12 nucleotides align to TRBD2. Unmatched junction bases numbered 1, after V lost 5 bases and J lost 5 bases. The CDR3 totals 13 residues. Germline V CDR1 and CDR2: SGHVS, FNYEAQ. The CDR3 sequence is CASSRTSGNEQYF. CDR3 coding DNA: TGTGCCAGCAGCCGGACTAGCGGGAACGAGCAGTACTTC.

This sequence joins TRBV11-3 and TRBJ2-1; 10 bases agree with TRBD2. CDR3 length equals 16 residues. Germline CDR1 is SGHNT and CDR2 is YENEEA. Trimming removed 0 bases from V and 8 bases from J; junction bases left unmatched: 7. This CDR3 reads CASSLEGAGGPHEQFF. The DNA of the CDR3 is TGTGCCAGCAGCTTAGAGGGAGCGGGGGGGCCCCATGAGCAGTTCTTC.

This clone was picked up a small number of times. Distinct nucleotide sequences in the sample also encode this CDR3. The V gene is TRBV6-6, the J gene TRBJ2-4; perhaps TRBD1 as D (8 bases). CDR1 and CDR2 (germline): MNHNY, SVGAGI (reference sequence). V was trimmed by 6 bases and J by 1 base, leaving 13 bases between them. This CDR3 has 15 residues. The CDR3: CASRTQGGAKNIQYF. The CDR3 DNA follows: TGTGCCAGCAGGACACAGGGGGGGGCCAAAAACATTCAGTACTTC.

Here the CDR3 reads CASSLRQGLSGANVLTF. The CDR3 nucleotides read TGTGCCAGCAGCCTCCGACAGGGACTCTCTGGGGCCAACGTCCTGACTTTC. The rearrangement uses TRBV3-1 (or the pseudogene TRBV3-2) and TRBJ2-6; D is possibly TRBD1 (7 bases). Trimming took 4 bases from V and 0 from J, leaving 13 bases between them. Germline CDR1 and CDR2: LGHDT and YNNKEL (reference sequence). This CDR3 contains 17 residues.

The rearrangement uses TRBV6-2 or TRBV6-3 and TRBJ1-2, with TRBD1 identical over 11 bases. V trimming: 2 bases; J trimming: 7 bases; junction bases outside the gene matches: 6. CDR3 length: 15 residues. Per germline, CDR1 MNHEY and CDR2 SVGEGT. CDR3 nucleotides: TGTGCCAGCAGTTACGGAGGGACAGGGGGTACTGGCTACACCTTC. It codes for CASSYGGTGGTGYTF.

The CDR3: CASSLGRGLYYEQYF. The CDR3 DNA follows: TGTGCCAGCAGTCTGGGCAGGGGGCTTTACTACGAGCAGTACTTC. This chain connects TRBV27 to TRBJ2-7, with 8 bases identical to TRBD1. J was trimmed by 3 bases and V by 5 bases; bases with no gene match: 9. This CDR3 has 15 residues. In germline, CDR1 is MNHEY, CDR2 SMNVEV (reference sequence).

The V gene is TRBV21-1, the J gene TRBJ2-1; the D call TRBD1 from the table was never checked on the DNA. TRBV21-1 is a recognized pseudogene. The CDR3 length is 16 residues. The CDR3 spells CASSYRGKSSYNEQFF. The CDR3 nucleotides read TGTGCCAGCAGCTACAGGGGGAAGAGCTCCTACAATGAGCAGTTCTTC.

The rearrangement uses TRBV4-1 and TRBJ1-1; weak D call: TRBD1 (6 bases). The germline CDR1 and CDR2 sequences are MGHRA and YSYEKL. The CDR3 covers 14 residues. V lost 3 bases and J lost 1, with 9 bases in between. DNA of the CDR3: TGCGCCAGCAGCCAGGTCAGGGGGAACACTGAAGCTTTCTTT. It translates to CASSQVRGNTEAFF.

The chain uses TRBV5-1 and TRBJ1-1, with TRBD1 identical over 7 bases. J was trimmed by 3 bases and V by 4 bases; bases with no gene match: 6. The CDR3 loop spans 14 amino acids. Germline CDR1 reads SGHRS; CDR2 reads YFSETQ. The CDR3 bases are TGCGCCAGCAGCAAAACAGGGGAGGACACTGAAGCTTTCTTT. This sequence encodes CASSKTGEDTEAFF.